This T cell receptor (beta chain) was retrieved from a study of beta chain features in type 1 diabetes. Expressed TCRB transcripts were sequenced, since all the RNA that had been isolated was reverse transcribed. Sequencing used immunoSEQ multiplex PCR; TCRdb keeps in-frame clones, though not all of them. The table lists around 350,000 clones, roughly 12% of them singletons. The CDR3 extends over 15 amino acids. J lost 5 bases, V lost 2 bases, and 8 bases had no gene match. Germline CDR1 and CDR2: SGHTA and FQGNSA. The sequenced sample was naive CD4+ T cells from blood. The chain is built from TRBV7-2 and TRBJ1-2, with 7 bases that match TRBD1. This clonotype originated in a man aged 18-30 years in good health. CDR3 DNA sequence: TGTGCCAGCAGCTTAAGAGGGGGCGCAGGGTATGGCTACACCTTC. It specifies CASSLRGGAGYGYTF.